This passage covers 10 T cell receptor beta chains from one sample sequenced in a study of CD8 T cells in Susac syndrome. RNA totalling roughly 0.5 to 1 ug underwent reverse transcription with random hexamers. TCRdb re-called the immunoSEQ multiplex PCR reads with MiXCR, one entry per CDR3 protein. The sample shows some 240,000 distinct CDR3 sequences, around 96% of them seen only once. Sequenced material: CD4+ T cells from PBMCs. The receptors were sampled from a human donor with Susac syndrome.

The V gene is TRBV20-1, the J gene TRBJ2-3; D unresolved. The V and J ends lost 4 bases and 4 bases respectively, with 9 bases between them. The CDR3 is 12 residues long. CDR1 and CDR2 (germline): DFQATT, SNEGSKA (reference sequence). The CDR3 DNA is TGCAGTGCTAAAAGGGCAGCAGATACGCAGTATTTT. Translating it yields CSAKRAADTQYF.

The rearrangement joins TRBV3-1 to TRBJ2-6, with no clear D. The germline V gene encodes CDR1 LGHDT and CDR2 YNNKEL (reference sequence). This CDR3 has 14 amino acids. V was cut by 7 bases and J by 2 bases, with 9 bases left in between. This chain's CDR3 is CASKPKAGANVLTF. CDR3 nucleotides: TGTGCCAGCAAGCCCAAGGCTGGGGCCAACGTCCTGACTTTC.

This clonotype was seen only once. The rearrangement uses TRBV11-2 and TRBJ1-2; D is ambiguous. CDR1 SGHAT and CDR2 FQNNGV come from the germline V gene. CDR3 size: 13 residues. The V gene lost 4 bases and the J gene lost 6 bases, with 12 bases spanning the gap. CDR3 sequence reads: CASSSDPNHGYTF. The CDR3 DNA sequence: TGTGCCAGCAGCTCCGACCCGAACCATGGCTACACCTTC.

The rearrangement links TRBV6-5 to TRBJ2-1; D is perhaps TRBD2 (6 bases). The V end was cut by 4 bases, the J end by 9 bases, with 16 bases between. The V gene's germline CDR1 is MNHEY and CDR2 SVGAGI. This CDR3 has 14 amino acids. The CDR3 nucleotides read TGTGCCAGCAGTTGGGGTGGGCGGGAAGGTGAGCAGTTCTTC. As protein: CASSWGGREGEQFF.

This clonotype was recorded only once. The genes are TRBV7-2 and TRBJ2-1; D is undetermined. The CDR3 length is 11 residues. Germline assignment: CDR1 SGHTA and CDR2 FQGNSA. V was pared by 5 bases and J by 6 bases, with 5 bases between. The chain's CDR3 is CASSPPNEQFF. The CDR3, as DNA: TGTGCCAGCAGCCCTCCCAATGAGCAGTTCTTC.

The chain uses TRBV29-1 and TRBJ1-1; TRBD1 matches 7 bases. Germline-derived CDR1 and CDR2 are SQVTM and ANQGSEA. This CDR3 is built from 13 residues. Germline trimming cut 6 bases from V and 8 bases from J; bases unmatched to any gene: 12. The CDR3 reads CSVKKGARDEAFF. DNA for the CDR3: TGCAGCGTCAAGAAGGGGGCGCGTGACGAAGCTTTCTTT. Combining the CDR3 with reference TRBV29-1 and TRBJ1-1 gives the whole variable domain SAVISQKPSRDICQRGTSLTIQCQVDSQVTMMFWYRQQPGQSLTLIATANQGSEATYESGFVIDKFPISRPNLTFSTLTVSNMSPEDSSIYLCSVKKGARDEAFFGQGTRLTVV.

The chain links TRBV29-1 to TRBJ2-1, with a possible D match to TRBD2 (5 bases). Between the trimmed V and J ends, which lost 4 bases and 9 bases, there was a span of 16 bases. There are 13 residues in the CDR3. Germline V gives CDR1 SQVTM, CDR2 ANQGSEA. CDR3 nucleotides: TGCAGCGTTGGCACCCGGGGTACGGGTGAGCAGTTCTTC. Translating gives CSVGTRGTGEQFF.

The chain combines TRBV5-4 with TRBJ1-1; TRBD1 matches 9 bases. Germline CDR1 and CDR2: SGHNT and YYREEE (reference sequence). V lost 4 bases, J lost 7 bases, and 8 bases stayed unmatched. CDR3 length: 14 residues. CDR3 in DNA: TGTGCCAGCAGCGGGGACAGGGAGGACCATGAAGCTTTCTTT. Translated, it gives CASSGDREDHEAFF.

The chain is built from TRBV3-1 and TRBJ1-1; D is unresolved. The germline V gene has CDR1 LGHDT and CDR2 YNNKEL (reference sequence). CDR3 length: 12 residues. V lost 1 base and J lost 8, with 8 bases in between. CDR3: CASSQGFSEAFF. The CDR3 DNA reads as TGTGCCAGCAGCCAAGGGTTTTCGGAAGCTTTCTTT.

The chain links TRBV5-1 to TRBJ1-1, with 7 bases fitting TRBD1. There are 15 residues in the CDR3. Germline V gives CDR1 SGHRS, CDR2 YFSETQ. Unmatched junction bases numbered 6, after V lost 0 bases and J lost 4 bases. This CDR3 reads CASSLEGQAATEAFF. CDR3 sequence (DNA): TGCGCCAGCAGCTTGGAAGGACAGGCGGCCACTGAAGCTTTCTTT.